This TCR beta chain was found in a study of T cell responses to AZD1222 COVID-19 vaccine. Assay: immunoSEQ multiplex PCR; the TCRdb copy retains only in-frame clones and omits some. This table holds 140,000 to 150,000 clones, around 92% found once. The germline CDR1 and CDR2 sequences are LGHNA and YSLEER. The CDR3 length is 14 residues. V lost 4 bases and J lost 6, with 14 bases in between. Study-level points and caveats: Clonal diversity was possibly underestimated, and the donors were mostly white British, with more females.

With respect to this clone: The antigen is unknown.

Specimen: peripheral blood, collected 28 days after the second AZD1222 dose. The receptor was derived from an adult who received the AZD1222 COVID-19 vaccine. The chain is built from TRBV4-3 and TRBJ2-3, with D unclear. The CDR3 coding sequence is TGCGCCAGCAGCCCCGCCTCCTCGTCCGATACGCAGTATTTT. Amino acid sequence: CASSPASSSDTQYF.